These 7 T cell receptor beta chains share one sample of origin, sequenced in a study of blood T cell repertoires in COVID-19. Clones were sequenced by immunoSEQ multiplex PCR, and TCRdb holds only the in-frame ones, with some missing. The data contain approximately 230,000 clones, about 89% of them singletons. The sample comprised PBMCs or T cells enriched from blood (not recorded which). These receptors all stem from a woman aged 25 to 39 who had recovered from COVID-19.

This chain joins TRBV27 and TRBJ1-5, with a weak D call TRBD1 (6 bases). CDR1 and CDR2 (germline): MNHEY, SMNVEV (reference sequence). V was pared by 5 bases and J by 11 bases, with 25 bases between. The length of the CDR3 is 16 residues. This chain's CDR3 is CASSLPHRERFRSQHF. In DNA form, the CDR3 reads TGTGCCAGCAGTCTACCCCACAGGGAAAGGTTCCGGTCCCAGCATTTT.

The gene calls are TRBV2 and TRBJ1-2; no definite D call. Germline loops: CDR1 SNHLY, CDR2 FYNNEI. The CDR3 extends over 13 amino acids. V dropped 11 bases and J dropped 8 bases, with 21 bases sitting between them. As DNA, the CDR3 is TGTGCCGGATTAGGTTCTAAGTGGAGCGGCTACACCTTC. It specifies CAGLGSKWSGYTF.

The chain couples TRBV6-6 to TRBJ2-1, with 9 bases identical to TRBD2. The CDR3 runs 15 residues. J gave up 16 bases and V 5 bases, and 18 bases lay outside the gene matches. Looked up from germline, CDR1 is MNHNY and CDR2 is SVGAGI (reference sequence). In nucleotides, the CDR3 is TGTGCCAGCAGTCTACTCGGGGCTAGCGGGACACTACTATTCTTC. Residues: CASSLLGASGTLLFF.

On this clone: This sample includes further DNA sequences coding for the same CDR3. The chain employs TRBV30 and TRBJ2-1, with 8 bases matching TRBD2. V lost 0 bases, J lost 4 bases, and 5 bases stayed unmatched. The CDR3 contains 15 residues. Germline-derived CDR1 and CDR2 are GTSNPN and SVGIG (reference sequence). The CDR3 spells CAWSVGLAGYNEQFF. CDR3 in DNA: TGTGCCTGGAGTGTAGGACTAGCCGGGTACAATGAGCAGTTCTTC.

The chain employs TRBV6-6 and TRBJ2-5; 10 bases agree with TRBD1. Germline CDR1 MNHNY, CDR2 SVGAGI (reference sequence). CDR3 size: 16 residues. With V trimmed by 5 bases and J by 7 bases, 13 bases remained unmatched. CDR3: CASSRRQGARLGTQYF. CDR3 coding DNA: TGTGCCAGCAGTCGAAGACAGGGGGCGAGGTTGGGGACCCAGTACTTC.

The rearrangement links TRBV7-2 to TRBJ2-1; D is ambiguous. Trimming pared 3 bases from V and 0 bases from J, leaving 12 bases between. Germline V gene lookup returns CDR1 SGHTA and CDR2 FQGNSA. The CDR3 is made up of 16 amino acids. Here the CDR3 DNA reads TGTGCCAGCAGCTTTTCCCCCTTCAGCTCCTACAATGAGCAGTTCTTC. Protein sequence: CASSFSPFSSYNEQFF. The full variable domain, completed using reference TRBV7-2 and TRBJ2-1, is GAGVSQSPSNKVTEKGKDVELRCDPISGHTALYWYRQSLGQGLEFLIYFQGNSAPDKSGLPSDRFSAERTGGSVSTLTIQRTQQEDSAVYLCASSFSPFSSYNEQFFGPGTRLTVL.

This rearrangement joins TRBV4-1 to TRBJ2-2; unclear D gene. V was trimmed by 0 bases and J by 5 bases, leaving 7 bases between them. The length of the CDR3 is 14 residues. CDR1 and CDR2 (germline): MGHRA, YSYEKL. CDR3 in amino acids: CASSQDLITGELFF. As DNA, the CDR3 is TGCGCCAGCAGCCAAGATCTAATTACCGGGGAGCTGTTTTTT.